Below, 9 T cell receptor beta chains from the same sample are listed, as sequenced in a study of blood T cell repertoires in COVID-19. TCRdb's copy holds only in-frame clones and misses some; the assay was immunoSEQ multiplex PCR. Of around 20,000 clones in the sample, 89% were seen once. The sequenced material came from peripheral blood. The receptors originated from a human donor with active COVID-19. The donor label of this sample is uncertain.

The gene calls are TRBV27 and TRBJ2-1; D may be TRBD1 (5 bases). Between the trimmed V and J ends, which lost 2 bases and 4 bases, there was a span of 6 bases. Germline V gene lookup returns CDR1 MNHEY and CDR2 SMNVEV (reference sequence). The CDR3 sequence is 13 residues long. Written as DNA, the CDR3 is TGTGCCAGCAGTTTAGACAGATACAATGAGCAGTTCTTC. The encoded protein is CASSLDRYNEQFF.

The chain links TRBV5-4 to TRBJ2-1, with TRBD1 as a possible D gene (6 bases). This CDR3 is built from 15 residues. V was pared by 4 bases and J by 7 bases, with 18 bases between. Germline lookup yields CDR1 SGHNT and CDR2 YYREEE (reference sequence). CDR3 in DNA: TGTGCCAGCAGCCCGGGTGGCGGACAGCTTAATGAGCAGTTCTTC. It yields the protein CASSPGGGQLNEQFF.

This chain links TRBV5-1 with TRBJ2-2; D is uncertain. This CDR3 is 16 amino acids long. The germline V gene has CDR1 SGHRS and CDR2 YFSETQ. V was pared by 0 bases and J by 4 bases, with 13 bases between. The CDR3, as DNA: TGCGCCAGCAGCTTGGACGCTTCAGTGGTCACCGGGGAGCTGTTTTTT. Translating gives CASSLDASVVTGELFF.

A single count supports this clone. V gene TRBV27 combines with J gene TRBJ1-1; tentatively, D is TRBD1 (6 bases). Germline CDR1 and CDR2: MNHEY and SMNVEV (reference sequence). The ends were cut back, 3 bases at V and 4 bases at J, with 12 bases in the middle. The CDR3 is 14 amino acids. For the CDR3, the DNA is TGTGCCAGCAGTTTTTCAGGGGATGGCACTGAAGCTTTCTTT. This encodes CASSFSGDGTEAFF.

This chain joins TRBV6-5 and TRBJ1-4, with D perhaps matching TRBD1 (5 bases). CDR3 size: 14 residues. Germline V CDR1 and CDR2: MNHEY, SVGAGI. V dropped 6 bases and J dropped 8 bases, with 16 bases sitting between them. The DNA of the CDR3 is TGTGCCAGCAGCCGGGCGGGGGGAGACGAAAAACTGTTTTTT. Its protein is CASSRAGGDEKLFF.

This rearrangement joins TRBV3-1 (or the pseudogene TRBV3-2) to TRBJ2-7; 7 positions agree with TRBD1. V lost 1 base, J lost 1 base, and 4 bases stayed unmatched. Germline V gene sequence: CDR1 LGHDT, CDR2 YNNKEL (reference sequence). This CDR3 comprises 15 residues. The CDR3: CASSQVATGSYEQYF. The CDR3 coding sequence is TGTGCCAGCAGCCAAGTCGCGACAGGGTCCTACGAGCAGTACTTC.

V is TRBV10-3 and J is TRBJ1-5; possibly TRBD1 for D (5 bases). The CDR3 runs 20 residues. Per the germline V gene, CDR1 is ENHRY and CDR2 is SYGVKD. The V end lost 5 bases, the J end lost 0 bases, and 26 bases lay between the germline ends. CDR3: CAISRTGTEVKEGSNQPQHF. CDR3 DNA sequence: TGTGCCATCAGTCGTACAGGTACAGAGGTAAAGGAGGGTAGCAATCAGCCCCAGCATTTT.

V is TRBV19 and J is TRBJ2-1, with 13 bases aligning to TRBD2. V shed 1 base, J shed 4 bases, and the junction held 1 base outside the gene matches. Looked up from germline, CDR1 is LNHDA and CDR2 is SQIVND (reference sequence). CDR3 length: 16 amino acids. CDR3: CASSIGTSGGYNEQFF. Written as DNA, the CDR3 is TGTGCCAGTAGTATAGGGACTAGCGGGGGATACAATGAGCAGTTCTTC.

This chain connects TRBV5-1 to TRBJ2-5; D remains unclear. V lost 6 bases and J 0 bases, leaving 6 bases between the germline ends. Germline CDR1 SGHRS, CDR2 YFSETQ. This CDR3 contains 12 residues. DNA of the CDR3: TGCGCCAGCACGCCGGACCAAGAGACCCAGTACTTC. This sequence encodes CASTPDQETQYF.